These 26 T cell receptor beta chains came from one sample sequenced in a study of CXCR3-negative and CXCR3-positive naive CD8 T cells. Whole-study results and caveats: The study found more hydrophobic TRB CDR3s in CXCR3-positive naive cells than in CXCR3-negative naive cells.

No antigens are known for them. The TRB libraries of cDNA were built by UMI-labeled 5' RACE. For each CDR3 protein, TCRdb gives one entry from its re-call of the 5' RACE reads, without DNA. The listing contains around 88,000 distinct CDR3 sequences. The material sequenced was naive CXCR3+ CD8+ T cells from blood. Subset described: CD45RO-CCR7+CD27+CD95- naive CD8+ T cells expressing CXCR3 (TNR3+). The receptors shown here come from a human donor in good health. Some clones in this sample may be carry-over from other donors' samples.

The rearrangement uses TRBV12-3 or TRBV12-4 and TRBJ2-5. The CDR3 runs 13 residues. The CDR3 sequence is CASSFGLSETQYF.

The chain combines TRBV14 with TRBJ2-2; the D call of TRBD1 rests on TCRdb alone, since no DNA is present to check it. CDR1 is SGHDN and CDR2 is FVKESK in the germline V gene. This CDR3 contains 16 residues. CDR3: CASSHSRDSGTGELFF. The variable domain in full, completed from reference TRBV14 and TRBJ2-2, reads EAGVTQFPSHSVIEKGQTVTLRCDPISGHDNLYWYRRVMGKEIKFLLHFVKESKQDESGMPNNRFLAERTGGTYSTLKVQPAELEDSGVYFCASSHSRDSGTGELFFGEGSRLTVL.

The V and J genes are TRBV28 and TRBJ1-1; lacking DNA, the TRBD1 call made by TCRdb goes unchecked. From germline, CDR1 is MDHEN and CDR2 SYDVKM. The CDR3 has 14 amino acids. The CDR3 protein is CASSASRGYTEAFF.

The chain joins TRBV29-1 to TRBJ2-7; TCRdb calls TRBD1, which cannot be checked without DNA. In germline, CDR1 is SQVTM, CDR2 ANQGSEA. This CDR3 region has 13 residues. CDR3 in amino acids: CSVNLGAGYEQYF.

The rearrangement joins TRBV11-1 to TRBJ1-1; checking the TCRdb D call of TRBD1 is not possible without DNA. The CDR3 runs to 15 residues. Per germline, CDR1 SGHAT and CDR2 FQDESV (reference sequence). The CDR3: CASSEPGQGNTEAFF.

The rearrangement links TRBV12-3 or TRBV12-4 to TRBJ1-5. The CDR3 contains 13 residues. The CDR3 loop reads CASSLGGYQPQHF.

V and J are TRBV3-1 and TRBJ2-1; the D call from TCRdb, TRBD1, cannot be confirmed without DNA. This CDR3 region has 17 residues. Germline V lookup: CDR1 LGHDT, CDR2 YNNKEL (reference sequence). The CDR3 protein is CASSQGYRDGSYNEQFF.

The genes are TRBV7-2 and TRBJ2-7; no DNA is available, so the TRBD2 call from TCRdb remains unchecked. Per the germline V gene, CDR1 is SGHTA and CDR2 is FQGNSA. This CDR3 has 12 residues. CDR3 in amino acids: CASSPSSSEQYF. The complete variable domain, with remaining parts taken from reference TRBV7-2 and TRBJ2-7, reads GAGVSQSPSNKVTEKGKDVELRCDPISGHTALYWYRQSLGQGLEFLIYFQGNSAPDKSGLPSDRFSAERTGGSVSTLTIQRTQQEDSAVYLCASSPSSSEQYFGPGTRLTVT.

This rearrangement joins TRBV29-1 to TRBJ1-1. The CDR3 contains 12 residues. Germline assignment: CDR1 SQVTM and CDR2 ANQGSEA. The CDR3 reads CSADTTDTEAFF.

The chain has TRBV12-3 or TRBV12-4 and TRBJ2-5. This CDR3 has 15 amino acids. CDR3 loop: CASSTSGDGEETQYF.

CDR3 loop: CASSHRVRGFHEQYF. V and J are TRBV6-2 or TRBV6-3 and TRBJ2-7; TCRdb's D call of TRBD1 is untestable without DNA. The germline gives CDR1 MNHEY, CDR2 SVGEGT. The CDR3 has 15 residues.

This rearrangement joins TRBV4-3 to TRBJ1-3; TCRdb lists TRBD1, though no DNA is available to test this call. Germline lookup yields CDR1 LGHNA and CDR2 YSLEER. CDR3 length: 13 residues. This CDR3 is CASSPPGENTIYF.

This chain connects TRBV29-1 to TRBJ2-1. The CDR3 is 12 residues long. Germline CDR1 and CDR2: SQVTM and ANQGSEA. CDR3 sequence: CSVSIRDNEQFF.

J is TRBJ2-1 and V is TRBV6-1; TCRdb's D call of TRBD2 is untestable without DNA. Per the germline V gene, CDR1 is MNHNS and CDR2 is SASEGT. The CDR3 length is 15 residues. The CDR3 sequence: CASRNRDSSYNEQFF.

CDR3 sequence: CSVEPTGSSYNEQFF. This chain joins TRBV29-1 and TRBJ2-1. The CDR3 runs 15 residues. Germline assignment: CDR1 SQVTM and CDR2 ANQGSEA.

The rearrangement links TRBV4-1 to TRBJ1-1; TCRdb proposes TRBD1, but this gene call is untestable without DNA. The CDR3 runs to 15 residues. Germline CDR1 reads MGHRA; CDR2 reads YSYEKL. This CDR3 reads CASSHPGQPNTEAFF.

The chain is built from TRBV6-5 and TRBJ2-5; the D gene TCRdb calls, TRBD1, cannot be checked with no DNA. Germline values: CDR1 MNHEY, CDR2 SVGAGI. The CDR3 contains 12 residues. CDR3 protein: CASSPGEETQYF.

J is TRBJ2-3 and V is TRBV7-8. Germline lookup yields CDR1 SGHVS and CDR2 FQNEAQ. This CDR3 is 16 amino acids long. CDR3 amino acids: CASSSSAGRSTDTQYF.

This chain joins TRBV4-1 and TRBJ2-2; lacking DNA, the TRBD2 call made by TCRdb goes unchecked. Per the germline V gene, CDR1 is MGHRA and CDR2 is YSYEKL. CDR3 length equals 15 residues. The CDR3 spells CASSQEASGIMELFF.

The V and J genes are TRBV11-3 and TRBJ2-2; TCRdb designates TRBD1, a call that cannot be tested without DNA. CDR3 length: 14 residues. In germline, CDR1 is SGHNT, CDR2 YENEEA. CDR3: CASSFAGPTGELFF.

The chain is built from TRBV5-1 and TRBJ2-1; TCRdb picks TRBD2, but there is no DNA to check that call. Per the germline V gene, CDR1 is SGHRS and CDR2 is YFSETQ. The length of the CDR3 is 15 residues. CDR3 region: CASSLGLAGAWAQFF.

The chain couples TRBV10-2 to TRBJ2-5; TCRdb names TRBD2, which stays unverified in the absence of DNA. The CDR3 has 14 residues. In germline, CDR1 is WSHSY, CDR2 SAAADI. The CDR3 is CASGGGNLQETQYF.

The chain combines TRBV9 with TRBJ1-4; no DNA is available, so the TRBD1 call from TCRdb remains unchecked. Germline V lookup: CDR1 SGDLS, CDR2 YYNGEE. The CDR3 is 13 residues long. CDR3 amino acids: CASSGGRFEKLFF. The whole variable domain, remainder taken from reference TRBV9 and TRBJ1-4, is DSGVTQTPKHLITATGQRVTLRCSPRSGDLSVYWYQQSLDQGLQFLIQYYNGEERAKGNILERFSAQQFPDLHSELNLSSLELGDSALYFCASSGGRFEKLFFGSGTQLSVL.

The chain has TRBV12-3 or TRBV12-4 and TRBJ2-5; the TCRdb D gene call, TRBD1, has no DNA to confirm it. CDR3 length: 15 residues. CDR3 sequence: CASSYPYQGDRTQYF.

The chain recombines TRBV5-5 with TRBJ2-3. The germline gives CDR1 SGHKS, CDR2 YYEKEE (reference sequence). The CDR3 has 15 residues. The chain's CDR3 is CASSNNGLAPDTQYF.

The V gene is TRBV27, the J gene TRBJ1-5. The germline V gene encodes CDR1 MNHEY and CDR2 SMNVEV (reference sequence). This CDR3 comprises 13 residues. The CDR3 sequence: CASSLIDFQPQHF.